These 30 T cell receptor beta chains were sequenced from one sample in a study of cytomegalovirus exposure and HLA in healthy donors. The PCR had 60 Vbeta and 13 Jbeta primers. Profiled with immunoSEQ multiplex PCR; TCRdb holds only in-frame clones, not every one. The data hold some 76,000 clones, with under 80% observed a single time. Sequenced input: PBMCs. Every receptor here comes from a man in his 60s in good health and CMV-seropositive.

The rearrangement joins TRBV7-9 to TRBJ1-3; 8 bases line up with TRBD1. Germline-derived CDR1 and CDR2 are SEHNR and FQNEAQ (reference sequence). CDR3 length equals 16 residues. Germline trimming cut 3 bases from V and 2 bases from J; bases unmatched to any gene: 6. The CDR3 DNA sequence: TGTGCCAGCAGCTTTAATACAGGGGGACCTGGAAACACCATATATTTT. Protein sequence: CASSFNTGGPGNTIYF. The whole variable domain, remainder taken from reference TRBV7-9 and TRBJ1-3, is DTGVSQNPRHKITKRGQNVTFRCDPISEHNRLYWYRQTLGQGPEFLTYFQNEAQLEKSRLLSDRFSAERPKGSFSTLEIQRTEQGDSAMYLCASSFNTGGPGNTIYFGEGSWLTVV.

The CDR3 protein is CSVTPGQGDEKLFF. In DNA form, the CDR3 reads TGCAGCGTTACCCCGGGACAGGGCGATGAAAAACTGTTTTTT. The chain recombines TRBV29-1 with TRBJ1-4, with 9 nucleotides matching TRBD1. The ends lost 5 bases at V and 6 bases at J; junction bases unmatched: 7. Germline V lookup: CDR1 SQVTM, CDR2 ANQGSEA. This CDR3 is 14 amino acids long.

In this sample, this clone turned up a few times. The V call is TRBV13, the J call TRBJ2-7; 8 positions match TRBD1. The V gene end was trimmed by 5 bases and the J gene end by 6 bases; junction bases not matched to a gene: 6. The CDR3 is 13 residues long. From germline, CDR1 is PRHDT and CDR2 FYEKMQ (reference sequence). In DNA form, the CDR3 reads TGTGCCAGCAGCCCAGGACAGGGCGGCGAGCAGTACTTC. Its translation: CASSPGQGGEQYF. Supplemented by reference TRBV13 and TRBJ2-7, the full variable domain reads AAGVIQSPRHLIKEKRETATLKCYPIPRHDTVYWYQQGPGQDPQFLISFYEKMQSDKGSIPDRFSAQQFSDYHSELNMSSLELGDSALYFCASSPGQGGEQYFGPGTRLTVT.

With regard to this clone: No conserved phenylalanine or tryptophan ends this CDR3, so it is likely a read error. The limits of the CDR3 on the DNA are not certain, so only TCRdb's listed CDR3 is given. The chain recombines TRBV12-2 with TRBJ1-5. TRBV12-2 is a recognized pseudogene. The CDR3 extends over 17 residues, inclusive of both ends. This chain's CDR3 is CASRLGTGTYSNQPQHL.

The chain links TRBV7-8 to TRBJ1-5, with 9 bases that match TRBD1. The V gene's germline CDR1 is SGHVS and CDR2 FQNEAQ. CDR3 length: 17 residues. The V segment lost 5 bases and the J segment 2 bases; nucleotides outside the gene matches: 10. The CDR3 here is CASSPRRTGEGNQPQHF. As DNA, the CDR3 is TGTGCCAGCAGCCCCCGCCGGACAGGGGAGGGCAATCAGCCCCAGCATTTT. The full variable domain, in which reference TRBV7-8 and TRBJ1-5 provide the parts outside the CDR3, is GAGVSQSPRYKVAKRGQDVALRCDPISGHVSLFWYQQALGQGPEFLTYFQNEAQLDKSGLPSDRFFAERPEGSVSTLKIQRTQQEDSAVYLCASSPRRTGEGNQPQHFGDGTRLSIL.

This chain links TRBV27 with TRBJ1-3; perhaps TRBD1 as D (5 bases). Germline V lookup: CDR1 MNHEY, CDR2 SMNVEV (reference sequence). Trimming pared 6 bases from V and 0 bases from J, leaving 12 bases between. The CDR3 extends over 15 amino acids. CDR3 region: CASSPLGGSGNTIYF. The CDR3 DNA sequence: TGTGCCAGCAGCCCCTTGGGGGGCTCTGGAAACACCATATATTTT.

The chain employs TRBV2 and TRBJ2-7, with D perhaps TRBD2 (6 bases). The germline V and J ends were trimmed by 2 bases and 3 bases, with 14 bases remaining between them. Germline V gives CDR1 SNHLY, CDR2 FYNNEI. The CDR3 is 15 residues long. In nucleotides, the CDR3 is TGTGCCAGCAGTGAACCCTTAGCGGCTCGCTACGAGCAGTACTTC. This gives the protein CASSEPLAARYEQYF.

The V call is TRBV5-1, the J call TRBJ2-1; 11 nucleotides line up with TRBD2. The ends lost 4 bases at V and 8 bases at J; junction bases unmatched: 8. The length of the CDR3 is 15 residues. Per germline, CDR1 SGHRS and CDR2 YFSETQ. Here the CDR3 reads CASSVSGGASDEQFF. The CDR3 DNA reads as TGCGCCAGCAGCGTTAGCGGGGGGGCCTCGGATGAGCAGTTCTTC. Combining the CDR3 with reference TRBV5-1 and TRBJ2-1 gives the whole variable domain KAGVTQTPRYLIKTRGQQVTLSCSPISGHRSVSWYQQTPGQGLQFLFEYFSETQRNKGNFPGRFSGRQFSNSRSEMNVSTLELGDSALYLCASSVSGGASDEQFFGPGTRLTVL.

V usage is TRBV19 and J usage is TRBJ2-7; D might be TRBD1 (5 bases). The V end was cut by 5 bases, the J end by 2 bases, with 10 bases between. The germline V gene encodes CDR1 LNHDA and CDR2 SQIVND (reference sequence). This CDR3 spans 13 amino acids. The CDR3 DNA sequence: TGTGCCAGTAGTGACAGCCGGGCCTACGAGCAGTACTTC. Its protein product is CASSDSRAYEQYF.

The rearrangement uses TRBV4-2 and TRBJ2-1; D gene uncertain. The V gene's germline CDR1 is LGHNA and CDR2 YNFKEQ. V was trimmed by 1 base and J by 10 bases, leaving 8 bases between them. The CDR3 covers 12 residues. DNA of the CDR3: TGTGCCAGCAGCCAAGGTTCGTTAGAGCAGTTCTTC. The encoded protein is CASSQGSLEQFF.

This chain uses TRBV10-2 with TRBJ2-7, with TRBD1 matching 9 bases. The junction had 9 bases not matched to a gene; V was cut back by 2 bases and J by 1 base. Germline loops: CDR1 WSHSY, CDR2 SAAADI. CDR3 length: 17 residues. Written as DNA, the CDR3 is TGCGCCAGCAGTGAGCCCTCCGGGACAGGGAGGTCCTACGAGCAGTACTTC. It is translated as CASSEPSGTGRSYEQYF.

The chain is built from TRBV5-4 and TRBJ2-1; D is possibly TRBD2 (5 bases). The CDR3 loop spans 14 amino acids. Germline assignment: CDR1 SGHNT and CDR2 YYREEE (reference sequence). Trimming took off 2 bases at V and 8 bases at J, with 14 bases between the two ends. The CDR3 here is CASSLGGLRDEQFF. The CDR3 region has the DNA TGTGCCAGCAGCTTAGGCGGGCTCAGAGATGAGCAGTTCTTC.

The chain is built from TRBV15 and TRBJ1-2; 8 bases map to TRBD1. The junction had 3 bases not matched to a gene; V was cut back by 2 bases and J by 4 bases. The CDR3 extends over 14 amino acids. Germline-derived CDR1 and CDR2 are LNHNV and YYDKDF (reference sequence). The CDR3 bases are TGTGCCACCAGCAGACCCGGACAGGGCTATGGCTACACCTTC. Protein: CATSRPGQGYGYTF.

CDR3 region: CASSPPGITEAFF. The CDR3 DNA sequence: TGTGCCAGCAGTCCCCCAGGGATTACTGAAGCTTTCTTT. The chain combines TRBV28 with TRBJ1-1, with D possibly being TRBD1 (5 bases). Germline lookup yields CDR1 MDHEN and CDR2 SYDVKM. Trimming shortened V by 5 bases and J by 5 bases, and 12 bases separated the two germline ends. This CDR3 comprises 13 residues. Combining the CDR3 with reference TRBV28 and TRBJ1-1 gives the whole variable domain DVKVTQSSRYLVKRTGEKVFLECVQDMDHENMFWYRQDPGLGLRLIYFSYDVKMKEKGDIPEGYSVSREKKERFSLILESASTNQTSMYLCASSPPGITEAFFGQGTRLTVV.

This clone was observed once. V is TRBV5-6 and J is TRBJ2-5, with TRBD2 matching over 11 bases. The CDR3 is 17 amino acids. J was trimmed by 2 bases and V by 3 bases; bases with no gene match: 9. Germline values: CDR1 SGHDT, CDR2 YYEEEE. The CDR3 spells CASSSPRGLAEQETQYF. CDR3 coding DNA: TGTGCCAGCAGCTCTCCTCGGGGACTAGCGGAACAAGAGACCCAGTACTTC. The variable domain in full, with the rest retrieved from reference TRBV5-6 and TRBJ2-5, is DAGVTQSPTHLIKTRGQQVTLRCSPKSGHDTVSWYQQALGQGPQFIFQYYEEEERQRGNFPDRFSGHQFPNYSSELNVNALLLGDSALYLCASSSPRGLAEQETQYFGPGTRLLVL.

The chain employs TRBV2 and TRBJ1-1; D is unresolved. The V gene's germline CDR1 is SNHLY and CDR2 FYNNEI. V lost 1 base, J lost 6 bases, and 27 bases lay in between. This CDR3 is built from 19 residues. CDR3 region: CASSEVAIPAQGRWAEAFF. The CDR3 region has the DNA TGTGCCAGCAGTGAAGTGGCTATCCCAGCCCAAGGGAGGTGGGCTGAAGCTTTCTTT.

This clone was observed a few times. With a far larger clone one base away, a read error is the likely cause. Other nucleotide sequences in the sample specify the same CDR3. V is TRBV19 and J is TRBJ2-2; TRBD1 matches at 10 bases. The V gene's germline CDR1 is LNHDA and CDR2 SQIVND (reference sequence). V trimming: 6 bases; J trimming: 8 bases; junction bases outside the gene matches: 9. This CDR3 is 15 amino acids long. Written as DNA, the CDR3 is TGTGCCAGTAGCCCAGCGACAGGGGGCACTGGGGAGCTGTTTTTT. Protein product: CASSPATGGTGELFF.

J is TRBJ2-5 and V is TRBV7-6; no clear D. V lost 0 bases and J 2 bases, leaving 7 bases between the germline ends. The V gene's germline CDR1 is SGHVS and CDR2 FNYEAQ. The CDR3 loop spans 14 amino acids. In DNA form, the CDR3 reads TGTGCCAGCAGCTTAGCGGGCAGGCAAGAGACCCAGTACTTC. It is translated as CASSLAGRQETQYF.

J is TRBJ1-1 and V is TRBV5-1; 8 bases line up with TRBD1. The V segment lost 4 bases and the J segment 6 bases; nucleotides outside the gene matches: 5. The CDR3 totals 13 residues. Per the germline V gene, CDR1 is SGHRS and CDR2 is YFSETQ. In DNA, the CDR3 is TGCGCCAGCAGCCACGGACAGGGCCCTGAAGCTTTCTTT. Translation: CASSHGQGPEAFF.

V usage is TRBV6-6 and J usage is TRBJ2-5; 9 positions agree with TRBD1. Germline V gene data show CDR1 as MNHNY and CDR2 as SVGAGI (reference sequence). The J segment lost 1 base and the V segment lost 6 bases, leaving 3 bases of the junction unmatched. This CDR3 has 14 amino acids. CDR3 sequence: CASRATGGQETQYF. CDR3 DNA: TGTGCCAGCAGAGCGACAGGGGGCCAAGAGACCCAGTACTTC.

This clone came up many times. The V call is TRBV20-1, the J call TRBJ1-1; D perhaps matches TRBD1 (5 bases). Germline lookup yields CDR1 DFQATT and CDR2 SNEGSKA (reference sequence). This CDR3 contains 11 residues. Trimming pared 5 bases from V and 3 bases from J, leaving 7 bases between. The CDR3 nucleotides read TGCAGTGCTGGGGCGGACACTGAAGCTTTCTTT. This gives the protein CSAGADTEAFF.

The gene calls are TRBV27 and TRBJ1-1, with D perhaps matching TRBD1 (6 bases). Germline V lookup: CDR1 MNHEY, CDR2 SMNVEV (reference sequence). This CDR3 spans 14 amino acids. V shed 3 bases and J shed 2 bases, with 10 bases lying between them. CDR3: CASSFGGPNTEAFF. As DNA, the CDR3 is TGTGCCAGCAGTTTCGGGGGGCCAAACACTGAAGCTTTCTTT.

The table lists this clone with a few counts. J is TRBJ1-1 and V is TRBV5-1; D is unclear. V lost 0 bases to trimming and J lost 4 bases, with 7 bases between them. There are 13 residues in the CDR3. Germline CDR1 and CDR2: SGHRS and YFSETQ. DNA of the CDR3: TGCGCCAGCAGCTTGGGAGGATCCACTGAAGCTTTCTTT. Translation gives CASSLGGSTEAFF.

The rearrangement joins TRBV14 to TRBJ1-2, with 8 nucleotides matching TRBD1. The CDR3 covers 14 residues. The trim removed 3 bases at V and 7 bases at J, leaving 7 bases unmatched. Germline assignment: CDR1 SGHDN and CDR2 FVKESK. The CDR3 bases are TGTGCCAGCAGCCAGAAACAGGGGGTACTTGGCTACACCTTC. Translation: CASSQKQGVLGYTF. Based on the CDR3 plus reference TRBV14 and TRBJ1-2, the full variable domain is EAGVTQFPSHSVIEKGQTVTLRCDPISGHDNLYWYRRVMGKEIKFLLHFVKESKQDESGMPNNRFLAERTGGTYSTLKVQPAELEDSGVYFCASSQKQGVLGYTFGSGTRLTVV.

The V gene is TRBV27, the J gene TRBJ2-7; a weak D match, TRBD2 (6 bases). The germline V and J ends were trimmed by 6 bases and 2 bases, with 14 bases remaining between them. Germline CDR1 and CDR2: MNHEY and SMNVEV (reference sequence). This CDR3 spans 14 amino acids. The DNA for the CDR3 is TGTGCCAGCAGGTACACAGGAGGGGCCTACGAGCAGTACTTC. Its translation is CASRYTGGAYEQYF.

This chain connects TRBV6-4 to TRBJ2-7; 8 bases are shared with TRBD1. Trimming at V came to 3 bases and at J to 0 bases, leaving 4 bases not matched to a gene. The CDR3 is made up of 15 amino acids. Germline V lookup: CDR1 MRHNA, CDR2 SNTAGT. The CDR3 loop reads CASSEWTGSSYEQYF. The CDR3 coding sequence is TGTGCCAGCAGTGAATGGACAGGGAGCTCCTACGAGCAGTACTTC.

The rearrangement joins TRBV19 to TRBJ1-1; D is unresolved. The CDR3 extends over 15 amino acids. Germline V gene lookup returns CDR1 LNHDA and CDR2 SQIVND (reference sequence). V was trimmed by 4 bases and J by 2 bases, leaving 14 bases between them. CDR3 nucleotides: TGTGCCAGTAGTACGGGTCCTTCCCCCAACACTGAAGCTTTCTTT. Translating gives CASSTGPSPNTEAFF.

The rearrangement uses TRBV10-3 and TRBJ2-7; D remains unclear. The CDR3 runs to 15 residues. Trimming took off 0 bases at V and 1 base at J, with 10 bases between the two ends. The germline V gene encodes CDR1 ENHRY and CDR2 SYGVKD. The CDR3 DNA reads TGTGCCATCAGTGAGTCGAATCCCACTTCCTACGAGCAGTACTTC. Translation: CAISESNPTSYEQYF.

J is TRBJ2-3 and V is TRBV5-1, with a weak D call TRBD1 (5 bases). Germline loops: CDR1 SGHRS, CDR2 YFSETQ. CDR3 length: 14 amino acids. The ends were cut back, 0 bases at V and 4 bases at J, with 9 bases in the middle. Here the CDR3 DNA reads TGCGCCAGCAGCTTGGTGTCAGGGCCAGATACGCAGTATTTT. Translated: CASSLVSGPDTQYF.

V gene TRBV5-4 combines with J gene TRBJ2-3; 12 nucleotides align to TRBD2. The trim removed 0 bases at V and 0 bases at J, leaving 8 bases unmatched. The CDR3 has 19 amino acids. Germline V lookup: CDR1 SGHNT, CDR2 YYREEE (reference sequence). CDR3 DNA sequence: TGTGCCAGCAGCTTGGACCGACTAGCGGGGGATCTAAGCACAGATACGCAGTATTTT. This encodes CASSLDRLAGDLSTDTQYF.